This paragraph reports one T cell receptor beta chain. The target antigen is unknown. One entry per CDR3 protein, called by TCRdb with MiXCR from the 5' RACE reads. The table has approximately 300,000 distinct CDR3 sequences, roughly 15% seen once. These data are taken from a study of T-cell memory formation after mild COVID-19. Per the germline V gene, CDR1 is ENHRY and CDR2 is SYGVKD. CDR3 size: 15 residues. V was clipped by 7 bases and J by 3 bases; unmatched bases: 6. General study results and limits: Contracting clones from day 15 to 85 showed balanced CD4/CD8; later expanders favored CD4+.

This clonotype was sampled from a man between 18 and 35 years old who had mild COVID-19 (a few samples of this study predate the infection). Cell type and time point are not known. The material sequenced was PBMCs or a T cell subset sorted from them (not recorded which). The chain joins TRBV10-3 to TRBJ2-2; 9 bases map to TRBD2. In DNA form, the CDR3 reads TGTGCCATCAAATTCGCTAGCGGGGACACCGGGGAGCTGTTTTTT. Translating gives CAIKFASGDTGELFF.